These 8 T cell receptor beta chains share one sample of origin, sequenced in a study of shared clonotypes between healthy human individuals (dated by TCRdb to 2019 to 2021). Receptor libraries were prepared by the immunoSEQ multiplex PCR assay. In TCRdb, the immuneACCESS table is reduced to in-frame sequences with V and J assigned. These tables do not hold every clone; where another copy was compared, an unresolved V gene accounts for under half, and the others remain unexplained. This sample holds about 960,000 clones; approximately 80% were observed only once. The ten top clones hold about 1.5% of the sample. Sequences were obtained from memory CD4+ T cells sorted from blood. The intended sense of this specimen's cell subset or site label: CD45RA-negative fraction. These receptors came from a man younger than 30 in good health.

This chain uses TRBV5-1 with TRBJ1-2, with 10 positions matching TRBD1. This CDR3 spans 14 amino acids. Trimming cost V 3 bases and J 6 bases; bases outside gene matches: 5. Germline loops: CDR1 SGHRS, CDR2 YFSETQ. CDR3 in DNA: TGCGCCAGCAGCTCGACCGGGACAGGGGATGGCTACACCTTC. Translating it yields CASSSTGTGDGYTF. Supplemented by reference TRBV5-1 and TRBJ1-2, the full variable domain reads KAGVTQTPRYLIKTRGQQVTLSCSPISGHRSVSWYQQTPGQGLQFLFEYFSETQRNKGNFPGRFSGRQFSNSRSEMNVSTLELGDSALYLCASSSTGTGDGYTFGSGTRLTVV.

This chain uses TRBV28 with TRBJ1-2, with D unclear. The V and J ends lost 5 bases and 13 bases respectively, with 20 bases between them. The CDR3 extends over 13 amino acids. CDR1 and CDR2 from the germline V gene are MDHEN and SYDVKM. The CDR3 bases are TGTGCCAGCAGTCCCCCCCCCTCCACAGCGGCCACCTTC. Its translation is CASSPPPSTAATF.

This chain connects TRBV6-1 to TRBJ2-1; tentative D call: TRBD2 (6 bases). Germline values: CDR1 MNHNS, CDR2 SASEGT. The CDR3 covers 14 residues. Deletions cut 4 bases from V and 7 bases from J, with 14 bases between. The DNA for the CDR3 is TGTGCCAGCAGTGTGGGCAGCCGGGGGAATGAGCAGTTCTTC. Amino acids: CASSVGSRGNEQFF.

This chain connects TRBV7-9 to TRBJ1-2, with 9 nucleotides matching TRBD1. Per the germline V gene, CDR1 is SEHNR and CDR2 is FQNEAQ (reference sequence). The trim removed 4 bases at V and 8 bases at J, leaving 8 bases unmatched. There are 14 residues in the CDR3. The DNA of the CDR3 is TGTGCCAGCAGCTCCCCCGGGACAGGGAGCGGCTACACCTTC. Translating gives CASSSPGTGSGYTF.

The chain has TRBV7-9 and TRBJ1-2; 11 bases line up with TRBD1. The ends lost 0 bases at V and 6 bases at J; junction bases unmatched: 3. Germline V gene data show CDR1 as SEHNR and CDR2 as FQNEAQ (reference sequence). This CDR3 is 15 amino acids long. CDR3 DNA sequence: TGTGCCAGCAGCTTAGCGGGACAGGGGGGCAATGGCTACACCTTC. Its translation is CASSLAGQGGNGYTF.

The chain couples TRBV7-3 to TRBJ2-1, with 10 bases matching TRBD1. The junction had 5 bases not matched to a gene; V was cut back by 0 bases and J by 9 bases. Per germline, CDR1 SGHTA and CDR2 FQGTGA. This CDR3 is 15 amino acids long. Here the CDR3 reads CASSLTGTGVSEQFF. The DNA for the CDR3 is TGTGCCAGCAGCTTAACCGGGACAGGGGTCAGTGAGCAGTTCTTC.

The V gene is TRBV10-3, the J gene TRBJ1-1; 12 bases fit TRBD1. The junction had 5 bases not matched to a gene; V was cut back by 4 bases and J by 5 bases. CDR3 length: 15 residues. The germline V gene has CDR1 ENHRY and CDR2 SYGVKD. The CDR3 sequence: CAISAGQGANTEAFF. As DNA, the CDR3 is TGTGCCATCAGTGCGGGACAGGGGGCAAATACTGAAGCTTTCTTT.

The CDR3 DNA reads TGTGCCAGCAGCCGTCTTAGCGGGCCTAGCACAGATACGCAGTATTTT. It translates to CASSRLSGPSTDTQYF. The chain couples TRBV7-8 to TRBJ2-3; 7 bases map to TRBD2. Trimming at V came to 5 bases and at J to 0 bases, leaving 8 bases not matched to a gene. Germline-derived CDR1 and CDR2 are SGHVS and FQNEAQ. CDR3 length: 16 residues.